The 14 T cell receptor beta chains below all came from one sample that was sequenced in a study of T-cell memory formation after mild COVID-19. TCRdb processed the 5' RACE reads anew with MiXCR; each CDR3 protein has one entry. The table records under 400,000 distinct CDR3 sequences, 20% to 25% of them present only once. Sequences were obtained from PBMCs or a T cell subset sorted from them (not recorded which). The receptors were gathered from an adult woman who had mild COVID-19 (a few samples of this study predate the infection). Cell type and time point are not known.

The chain couples TRBV24-1 to TRBJ2-7, with 8 nucleotides matching TRBD2. The CDR3 is made up of 13 amino acids. Germline V gene lookup returns CDR1 KGHDR and CDR2 SFDVKD. V lost 2 bases, J lost 7 bases, and 3 bases stayed unmatched. CDR3 residues: CATSDWTGGEQYF. The CDR3 coding sequence is TGTGCCACCAGTGATTGGACGGGGGGGGAGCAGTACTTC.

The genes are TRBV15 and TRBJ2-2, with D unclear. Trimming removed 0 bases at V and 6 bases at J, with 8 bases between. In germline, CDR1 is LNHNV, CDR2 YYDKDF (reference sequence). The CDR3 loop spans 14 amino acids. The CDR3 sequence: CATSRDLLAGELFF. The CDR3 bases are TGTGCCACCAGCAGAGATTTGTTAGCCGGGGAGCTGTTTTTT.

This chain uses TRBV7-9 with TRBJ2-2, with D possibly TRBD1 on 5 matching bases. The CDR3 is 16 amino acids. Trimming took off 5 bases at V and 4 bases at J, with 17 bases between the two ends. CDR1 is SEHNR, CDR2 FQNEAQ, per germline (reference sequence). The CDR3 DNA sequence: TGTGCCAGCAGCGACAGTAGGGCTCGGGTCACCGGGGAGCTGTTTTTT. Translating gives CASSDSRARVTGELFF.

This clonotype showed up just a few times. The chain has TRBV3-1 and TRBJ2-6, with unresolved D. This CDR3 comprises 15 residues. The V and J ends lost 3 bases and 2 bases respectively, with 8 bases between them. Germline-derived CDR1 and CDR2 are LGHDT and YNNKEL (reference sequence). The chain's CDR3 is CASSHLSPGANVLTF. The CDR3 bases are TGTGCCAGCAGCCACCTCTCCCCTGGGGCCAACGTCCTGACTTTC.

This clonotype was observed a handful of times. The V call is TRBV2, the J call TRBJ1-6, with D uncertain. The V and J ends lost 6 bases and 10 bases respectively, with 7 bases between them. The CDR3 contains 11 residues. Germline V CDR1 and CDR2: SNHLY, FYNNEI. The CDR3 nucleotides are TGTGCCAGCAGCCCGAAATCACCCCTCCACTTT. It specifies CASSPKSPLHF.

In this sample, this clonotype turned up a few times. The V call is TRBV18, the J call TRBJ2-1, with D unclear. Germline assignment: CDR1 KGHSH and CDR2 LQKENI. This CDR3 comprises 15 residues. V lost 4 bases and J lost 0, with 10 bases in between. The CDR3 DNA follows: TGTGCCAGCTCACTTACCTGGGCCTCCTACAATGAGCAGTTCTTC. The encoded protein is CASSLTWASYNEQFF.

This clonotype was counted only a few times. J is TRBJ1-2 and V is TRBV7-9, with 9 bases aligning to TRBD1. The CDR3 covers 15 residues. Germline CDR1 is SEHNR and CDR2 is FQNEAQ (reference sequence). V lost 4 bases to trimming and J lost 5 bases; unmatched junction nucleotides: 8. The CDR3 region has the DNA TGTGCCAGCAGCTCTAGCGGGGACAGGGTTTATGGCTACACCTTC. Its translation is CASSSSGDRVYGYTF.

This clonotype has more than one count but fewer than ten. This chain links TRBV2 with TRBJ2-1, with 14 bases identical to TRBD2. With V trimmed by 9 bases and J by 1 base, 8 bases remained unmatched. The CDR3 loop spans 17 amino acids. Looked up from germline, CDR1 is SNHLY and CDR2 is FYNNEI. The CDR3 nucleotides are TGTGCCAGACCGGGACTAGCGGGAGAGGTGTCCTACAATGAGCAGTTCTTC. Translated: CARPGLAGEVSYNEQFF.

The chain recombines TRBV12-3 or TRBV12-4 with TRBJ1-5; the D gene is possibly TRBD1 (6 bases). CDR3 length: 14 residues. V gave up 6 bases and J gave up 3 bases, with 12 bases separating them. In DNA, the CDR3 is TGTGCCAGCAGACCAACAGGGTACAATCAGCCCCAGCATTTT. Its protein product is CASRPTGYNQPQHF.

This clonotype has just a few counts. The J gene is TRBJ2-3, the V gene TRBV4-1, with 9 bases fitting TRBD2. Losses at the gene ends were 3 bases for V and 4 bases for J; bases not matched to a gene: 14. The CDR3 consists of 18 residues. Germline V lookup: CDR1 MGHRA, CDR2 YSYEKL. The CDR3 DNA reads as TGCGCCAGCAGCCAGACGGGGGTAACTAGCGGGTGGCCAGATACGCAGTATTTT. Translated, it gives CASSQTGVTSGWPDTQYF.

The chain has TRBV9 and TRBJ1-1; D unresolved. Trimming took off 1 base at V and 6 bases at J, with 13 bases between the two ends. CDR3 length: 14 amino acids. CDR1 SGDLS and CDR2 YYNGEE come from the germline V gene. The CDR3 DNA sequence: TGTGCCAGCAGCGTAAGCCCGTTAAACGCTGAAGCTTTCTTT. It translates to CASSVSPLNAEAFF.

This clonotype was counted between two and nine times. At one end, the junction sequence differs from germline, possibly due to a read error. J is TRBJ2-6 and V is TRBV18; D not resolved. Germline lookup yields CDR1 KGHSH and CDR2 LQKENI. CDR3 size: 13 residues. The CDR3 spells CSSSPTGANVLTF. CDR3 nucleotides: TGTTCCAGCTCACCAACTGGGGCCAACGTCCTGACTTTC.

V and J are TRBV27 and TRBJ2-7; no definite D call. This CDR3 contains 16 residues. Germline assignment: CDR1 MNHEY and CDR2 SMNVEV (reference sequence). V lost 2 bases and J 2 bases, leaving 16 bases between the germline ends. The CDR3 nucleotides are TGTGCCAGCAGTTTAGGTCTCACAGTAAGGACCTACGAGCAGTACTTC. Protein: CASSLGLTVRTYEQYF.

This rearrangement joins TRBV4-1 to TRBJ2-3, with D unresolved. The CDR3 is made up of 14 amino acids. The V gene lost 0 bases and the J gene lost 2 bases, with 6 bases spanning the gap. Germline CDR1 MGHRA, CDR2 YSYEKL. The CDR3 is CASSQDSHTDTQYF. For the CDR3, the DNA is TGCGCCAGCAGCCAAGATTCCCACACAGATACGCAGTATTTT.